One and the same sample provided the 24 T cell receptor beta chains below, sequenced in a study of a mutant IDH1 vaccine in newly diagnosed glioma. Specified time point: week 47, end of study. Each vaccine dose was 300 ug of mutant IDH1 20-mer peptide, with topical imiquimod. Assay used: immunoSEQ multiplex PCR; TCRdb lists only in-frame clones, some missing. The table lists about 50,000 clones, 70% to 85% of them singletons. These receptors have no known antigen. The sequencing here drew on PBMCs, taken from a glioma patient whose treatment included an IDH1 peptide vaccine. These receptors originate from a man in his fifties or sixties with glioma.

In its sample, this clone is medium-sized. The J gene is TRBJ1-1, the V gene TRBV5-1; 7 nucleotides align to TRBD1. From germline, CDR1 is SGHRS and CDR2 YFSETQ. CDR3 length: 14 amino acids. The ends lost 4 bases at V and 2 bases at J; junction bases unmatched: 5. CDR3 bases: TGCGCCAGCAGCCTGACAGGGAGTAACACTGAAGCTTTCTTT. Translating it yields CASSLTGSNTEAFF.

The V call is TRBV7-9, the J call TRBJ1-1; D is undetermined. The CDR3 has 13 amino acids. Trimming shortened V by 3 bases and J by 0 bases, and 5 bases separated the two germline ends. Germline values: CDR1 SEHNR, CDR2 FQNEAQ (reference sequence). Written as DNA, the CDR3 is TGTGCCAGCAGCTTCGAAGTGAACACTGAAGCTTTCTTT. Translation gives CASSFEVNTEAFF.

CDR3 residues: CATSRDPSTGSEQYF. Written as DNA, the CDR3 is TGTGCCACCAGCAGAGACCCCTCGACAGGGTCCGAGCAGTACTTC. The chain links TRBV15 to TRBJ2-7; 7 bases are shared with TRBD1. The CDR3 is 15 residues long. CDR1 LNHNV and CDR2 YYDKDF come from the germline V gene (reference sequence). After removal of 0 bases from V and 6 bases from J, the junction contained 8 bases not matched to a gene.

The chain is built from TRBV6-1 and TRBJ1-1, with D uncertain. The germline V and J ends were trimmed by 2 bases and 1 base, with 8 bases remaining between them. The germline gives CDR1 MNHNS, CDR2 SASEGT. The CDR3 is 14 residues long. The CDR3 DNA is TGTGCCAGCAGTGAAAGATCTAAGAACACTGAAGCTTTCTTT. This translates into CASSERSKNTEAFF.

This clone has only a few counts. The chain links TRBV6-1 to TRBJ2-5; no firm D call. The CDR3 extends over 13 amino acids. Germline V gene data show CDR1 as MNHNS and CDR2 as SASEGT. Trimming left V 8 bases short and J 1 base short, with 11 bases between. As DNA, the CDR3 is TGTGCCAGCCAAGGGTTATCCCAAGAGACCCAGTACTTC. Amino acids: CASQGLSQETQYF.

The chain recombines TRBV2 with TRBJ1-4; TRBD1 is a possible D gene (5 bases). This CDR3 spans 14 amino acids. V gave up 4 bases and J gave up 4 bases, with 10 bases separating them. The germline CDR1 and CDR2 sequences are SNHLY and FYNNEI. CDR3 sequence (DNA): TGTGCCAGCAGTGTTTGGGGGTTTAATGAAAAACTGTTTTTT. Translating gives CASSVWGFNEKLFF.

The rearrangement uses TRBV5-1 and TRBJ2-1; 8 bases align to TRBD2. Losses at the gene ends were 0 bases for V and 7 bases for J; bases not matched to a gene: 6. CDR1 and CDR2 from the germline V gene are SGHRS and YFSETQ. The CDR3 runs to 15 residues. Here the CDR3 DNA reads TGCGCCAGCAGCTTGGGAAGCGGGGGAGCGAATGAGCAGTTCTTC. It yields the protein CASSLGSGGANEQFF.

The chain uses TRBV10-1 and TRBJ2-1; the D gene is possibly TRBD2 (5 bases). Trimming removed 2 bases at V and 3 bases at J, with 23 bases between. Germline values: CDR1 WNHNN, CDR2 SYGVQD (reference sequence). The CDR3 sequence is 19 residues long. CDR3 protein: CASSEHAAVGGGFYNEQFF. Here the CDR3 DNA reads TGCGCCAGCAGTGAGCACGCGGCAGTAGGTGGAGGATTCTACAATGAGCAGTTCTTC.

The table lists this clone with a few counts. This rearrangement joins TRBV6-1 to TRBJ2-1; 7 nucleotides align to TRBD1. The CDR3 is 15 amino acids. Per germline, CDR1 MNHNS and CDR2 SASEGT. The V and J ends lost 6 bases and 4 bases, in that order; junction bases with no gene match: 9. The CDR3 DNA reads TGTGCCAGCAGCGCAGGGACAGCCAAGTACAATGAGCAGTTCTTC. Translated: CASSAGTAKYNEQFF.

The V call is TRBV27, the J call TRBJ2-1; 7 bases agree with TRBD1. The CDR3 has 14 residues. From germline, CDR1 is MNHEY and CDR2 SMNVEV (reference sequence). The junction had 5 bases not matched to a gene; V was cut back by 3 bases and J by 6 bases. DNA of the CDR3: TGTGCCAGCAGTTTTACCGGGACAGTCAATGAGCAGTTCTTC. Translating it yields CASSFTGTVNEQFF.

This clone was seen a handful of times. V and J are TRBV29-1 and TRBJ1-4; D might be TRBD1 (5 bases). Germline CDR1 is SQVTM and CDR2 is ANQGSEA. The CDR3 is 13 residues long. V lost 6 bases and J 0 bases, leaving 8 bases between the germline ends. The CDR3 reads CSVAGPTNEKLFF. In DNA, the CDR3 is TGCAGCGTAGCGGGACCAACTAATGAAAAACTGTTTTTT.

This clone was seen a handful of times. V is TRBV2 and J is TRBJ1-1; D call uncertain. Trimming took off 5 bases at V and 1 base at J, with 8 bases between the two ends. This CDR3 has 13 amino acids. The V gene's germline CDR1 is SNHLY and CDR2 FYNNEI. The CDR3 bases are TGTGCCAGCAGTACTCTAGAGAACACTGAAGCTTTCTTT. Translating it yields CASSTLENTEAFF.

This chain connects TRBV5-1 to TRBJ1-2, with TRBD1 matching over 7 bases. The germline gives CDR1 SGHRS, CDR2 YFSETQ. The V and J ends lost 0 bases and 6 bases, in that order; junction bases with no gene match: 5. The CDR3 consists of 14 residues. CDR3 nucleotides: TGCGCCAGCAGCTTGGACAGGGGTGAGGATGGCTACACCTTC. It codes for CASSLDRGEDGYTF.

The chain links TRBV5-4 to TRBJ2-5; the D gene could be TRBD1 or TRBD2 (5 bases each). Germline assignment: CDR1 SGHNT and CDR2 YYREEE (reference sequence). The CDR3 is 16 amino acids. The ends were cut back, 0 bases at V and 2 bases at J, with 14 bases in the middle. The CDR3 region is CASSLERGWGQETQYF. For the CDR3, the DNA is TGTGCCAGCAGCTTGGAACGGGGCTGGGGTCAAGAGACCCAGTACTTC.

This clone was seen a few times. V and J are TRBV6-5 and TRBJ1-1, with TRBD1 as a possible D gene (5 bases). The germline CDR1 and CDR2 sequences are MNHEY and SVGAGI. The CDR3 runs 15 residues. V lost 6 bases to trimming and J lost 1 base, with 15 bases between them. In DNA form, the CDR3 reads TGTGCCAGCAGAACGCACAGGATCTCGAACACTGAAGCTTTCTTT. Encoded protein: CASRTHRISNTEAFF.

This clone occurred a few times. The J gene is TRBJ1-6, the V gene TRBV7-6, with D possibly being TRBD1 (6 bases). V was pared by 0 bases and J by 6 bases, with 15 bases between. Germline V gives CDR1 SGHVS, CDR2 FNYEAQ. The CDR3 length is 17 residues. The CDR3 bases are TGTGCCAGCAGCTTAGCGAGCCCTGGACAGATTAATTCACCCCTCCACTTT. Its protein is CASSLASPGQINSPLHF.

The table lists this clone with a few counts. This sequence joins TRBV6-5 and TRBJ1-5; a weak D match, TRBD1 (5 bases). V dropped 4 bases and J dropped 2 bases, with 12 bases sitting between them. Germline lookup yields CDR1 MNHEY and CDR2 SVGAGI. The CDR3 loop spans 15 amino acids. CDR3 region: CASSSGREGNQPQHF. The DNA for the CDR3 is TGTGCCAGCAGTTCGGGCAGGGAGGGCAATCAGCCCCAGCATTTT.

The chain links TRBV30 to TRBJ2-5; 8 bases map to TRBD2. The V gene end was trimmed by 2 bases and the J gene end by 5 bases; junction bases not matched to a gene: 7. Germline assignment: CDR1 GTSNPN and CDR2 SVGIG (reference sequence). This CDR3 contains 14 residues. This chain's CDR3 is CAWSPPGGYETQYF. DNA for the CDR3: TGTGCCTGGAGTCCACCGGGGGGGTATGAGACCCAGTACTTC.

This chain connects TRBV7-2 to TRBJ1-4; TRBD1 might be the D (6 bases). V gave up 5 bases and J gave up 8 bases, with 21 bases separating them. Per germline, CDR1 SGHTA and CDR2 FQGNSA. There are 16 residues in the CDR3. In nucleotides, the CDR3 is TGTGCCAGCAGCCTCTGGGGGGGCCGGCAAGACGAAAAACTGTTTTTT. Its translation: CASSLWGGRQDEKLFF. Full variable domain (remainder filled in from reference TRBV7-2 and TRBJ1-4): GAGVSQSPSNKVTEKGKDVELRCDPISGHTALYWYRQSLGQGLEFLIYFQGNSAPDKSGLPSDRFSAERTGGSVSTLTIQRTQQEDSAVYLCASSLWGGRQDEKLFFGSGTQLSVL.

The rearrangement uses TRBV28 and TRBJ2-5; 12 bases map to TRBD2. Germline V lookup: CDR1 MDHEN, CDR2 SYDVKM. The CDR3 sequence is 17 residues long. With 5 bases clipped from V and 3 bases from J, the junction kept 10 bases outside the gene matches. CDR3 in amino acids: CASSRLAGANKEETQYF. CDR3 coding DNA: TGTGCCAGCAGTAGACTAGCGGGGGCGAATAAAGAAGAGACCCAGTACTTC.

Remarks on this clone: Different DNA sequences within this sample yield the same CDR3. The chain couples TRBV7-9 to TRBJ1-2; TRBD1 agrees at 9 bases. The V and J ends lost 6 bases and 7 bases, in that order; junction bases with no gene match: 6. The length of the CDR3 is 13 residues. Germline lookup yields CDR1 SEHNR and CDR2 FQNEAQ (reference sequence). CDR3 sequence: CASSRTGDSGYTF. In DNA, the CDR3 is TGTGCCAGCAGTCGGACAGGGGATAGTGGCTACACCTTC.

This clone was seen only a few times. The chain uses TRBV5-5 and TRBJ1-5; 9 bases align to TRBD1. Trimming cost V 0 bases and J 6 bases; bases outside gene matches: 4. The CDR3 extends over 15 amino acids. The V gene's germline CDR1 is SGHKS and CDR2 YYEKEE (reference sequence). CDR3 DNA: TGTGCCAGCAGCTTGGGGGGGGACAGGGCTCAGCCCCAGCATTTT. Translating gives CASSLGGDRAQPQHF.

This chain connects TRBV7-8 to TRBJ2-7; weak D call: TRBD1 (6 bases). Germline V gene data show CDR1 as SGHVS and CDR2 as FQNEAQ. This CDR3 spans 16 amino acids. V was pared by 3 bases and J by 2 bases, with 17 bases between. CDR3 in amino acids: CASSFSPGTLTYEQYF. The DNA of the CDR3 is TGTGCCAGCAGCTTCAGTCCCGGGACACTTACCTACGAGCAGTACTTC. Drawing the rest from reference TRBV7-8 and TRBJ2-7, the complete variable domain is GAGVSQSPRYKVAKRGQDVALRCDPISGHVSLFWYQQALGQGPEFLTYFQNEAQLDKSGLPSDRFFAERPEGSVSTLKIQRTQQEDSAVYLCASSFSPGTLTYEQYFGPGTRLTVT.

The chain uses TRBV30 and TRBJ1-5; D is possibly TRBD1 (5 bases). The CDR3 consists of 14 residues. The V gene lost 6 bases and the J gene lost 1 base, with 13 bases spanning the gap. Germline CDR1 and CDR2: GTSNPN and SVGIG (reference sequence). The CDR3 sequence is CACAYGASNQPQHF. In nucleotides, the CDR3 is TGTGCCTGTGCGTACGGGGCCAGCAATCAGCCCCAGCATTTT.